Below are 11 T cell receptor beta chains sequenced from a single sample in a study of blood T cell repertoires in COVID-19. Produced via immunoSEQ multiplex PCR; TCRdb's table is partial and in-frame only. In the table there are around 180,000 clones, less than 85% of which are singletons. The sample consisted of peripheral blood. The receptors shown here come from a woman older than 75 with active or convalescent COVID-19.

V usage is TRBV6-6 and J usage is TRBJ1-4; 11 nucleotides agree with TRBD1. The CDR3 length is 14 residues. V was clipped by 6 bases and J by 8 bases; unmatched bases: 5. The germline CDR1 and CDR2 sequences are MNHNY and SVGAGI (reference sequence). CDR3 DNA: TGTGCCAGCAGGGACAGGGGGCCACGAGAAAAACTGTTTTTT. Protein sequence: CASRDRGPREKLFF.

This clone was recorded only once. The rearrangement joins TRBV20-1 to TRBJ2-3; a possible D gene is TRBD2 (6 bases). The CDR3 has 17 residues. Trimming removed 3 bases from V and 10 bases from J, with 29 bases in between. From germline, CDR1 is DFQATT and CDR2 SNEGSKA (reference sequence). CDR3 sequence reads: CSASSGFFPNPPRAQYF. For the CDR3, the DNA is TGCAGTGCTAGTAGCGGATTTTTCCCAAATCCGCCACGGGCGCAGTATTTT.

The chain couples TRBV14 to TRBJ2-1, with 7 bases lining up with TRBD1. V shed 3 bases, J shed 6 bases, and the junction held 11 bases outside the gene matches. The CDR3 has 16 residues. Germline loops: CDR1 SGHDN, CDR2 FVKESK. Written as DNA, the CDR3 is TGTGCCAGCAGCCAGACAAACAGGGGACCTTCCAATGAGCAGTTCTTC. Translation: CASSQTNRGPSNEQFF.

The chain links TRBV28 to TRBJ2-1, with D uncertain. Germline V gene data show CDR1 as MDHEN and CDR2 as SYDVKM. Deletions cut 5 bases from V and 1 base from J, with 15 bases between. The CDR3 has 16 residues. The DNA for the CDR3 is TGTGCCAGCAGTATTAGTGCAGGAATATCCTACAATGAGCAGTTCTTC. It yields the protein CASSISAGISYNEQFF.

The CDR3 loop is CASSLAKGLGYGYTF. The CDR3 coding sequence is TGCGCCAGCAGCTTGGCGAAAGGACTTGGCTATGGCTACACCTTC. This chain joins TRBV5-1 and TRBJ1-2; the D is unclear. V gave up 0 bases and J gave up 4 bases, with 13 bases separating them. Germline CDR1 SGHRS, CDR2 YFSETQ. The CDR3 totals 15 residues.

The J gene is TRBJ2-3, the V gene TRBV18; 7 bases are shared with TRBD1. The trim removed 1 base at V and 2 bases at J, leaving 6 bases unmatched. In germline, CDR1 is KGHSH, CDR2 LQKENI. CDR3 length: 16 residues. The DNA for the CDR3 is TGTGCCAGCTCACCACAGGGACAGAGACACACAGATACGCAGTATTTT. Translation: CASSPQGQRHTDTQYF.

The chain links TRBV5-1 to TRBJ1-2; 7 nucleotides match TRBD1. Germline CDR1 and CDR2: SGHRS and YFSETQ. V shed 3 bases and J 0 bases; nucleotides not matched to a gene: 5. The CDR3 totals 15 residues. As DNA, the CDR3 is TGCGCCAGCAGCTCCGGACAGGAAACTAACTATGGCTACACCTTC. Its protein is CASSSGQETNYGYTF.

V and J are TRBV27 and TRBJ1-1; D unclear. Trimming removed 3 bases at V and 1 base at J, with 6 bases between. The CDR3 length is 13 residues. Per germline, CDR1 MNHEY and CDR2 SMNVEV (reference sequence). CDR3: CASSFTRNTEAFF. CDR3 sequence (DNA): TGTGCCAGCAGTTTCACAAGGAACACTGAAGCTTTCTTT.

The J gene is TRBJ1-2, the V gene TRBV6-6; D might be TRBD1 (5 bases). CDR3 length: 13 amino acids. Germline assignment: CDR1 MNHNY and CDR2 SVGAGI (reference sequence). V dropped 6 bases and J dropped 2 bases, with 10 bases sitting between them. CDR3 bases: TGTGCCAGCAGCTCGGACACAAACTATGGCTACACCTTC. Translation gives CASSSDTNYGYTF.

This chain joins TRBV27 and TRBJ2-7; D may be TRBD2 (6 bases). CDR3 length: 13 residues. CDR1 and CDR2 from the germline V gene are MNHEY and SMNVEV (reference sequence). V lost 6 bases and J lost 2, with 11 bases in between. The CDR3 coding sequence is TGTGCCAGCAGCGACGCGGGAACCTACGAGCAGTACTTC. Protein: CASSDAGTYEQYF.

This clone appeared a few times. The rearrangement joins TRBV18 to TRBJ2-7; D is possibly TRBD2 (6 bases). Germline values: CDR1 KGHSH, CDR2 LQKENI. Deletions cut 4 bases from V and 3 bases from J, with 13 bases between. The CDR3 is 14 residues long. CDR3 bases: TGTGCCAGCTCACGGGGGGACGGTAACTACGAGCAGTACTTC. Translating it yields CASSRGDGNYEQYF.